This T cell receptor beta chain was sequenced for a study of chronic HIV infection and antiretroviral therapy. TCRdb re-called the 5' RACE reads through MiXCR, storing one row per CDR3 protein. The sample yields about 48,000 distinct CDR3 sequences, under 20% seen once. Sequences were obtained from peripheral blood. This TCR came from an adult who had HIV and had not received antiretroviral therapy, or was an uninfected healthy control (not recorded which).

The CDR3 spells CASSLSQVNTEAFF. CDR3 sequence (DNA): TGTGCCAGCAGTTTGTCGCAGGTGAACACTGAAGCTTTCTTT. The V and J genes are TRBV12-3 or TRBV12-4 and TRBJ1-1; D gene ambiguous. Trimming removed 3 bases from V and 0 bases from J, with 8 bases in between. The CDR3 loop spans 14 amino acids.